Presented here are 5 T cell receptor beta chains from one specimen sequenced in a study of T cell repertoires in cytomegalovirus infection. Antigens of these TCRs are unknown. TCRdb re-analysed the reads in MiXCR, keeping a single row per CDR3 protein. Of approximately 1,000,000 distinct CDR3 sequences listed, roughly 30% were seen once; the top ten hold around an eighth. Specimen: cultured CD8+ T cells from PBMCs, collected from culture after CMV antigen stimulation. These receptors were collected from a human donor in good health (CMV status not recorded). Some clones in this sample may be carry-over from other donors' samples.

This clonotype was counted between two and nine times. This chain connects TRBV19 to TRBJ2-3, with D uncertain. V dropped 3 bases and J dropped 0 bases, with 10 bases sitting between them. The CDR3 length is 15 residues. The germline gives CDR1 LNHDA, CDR2 SQIVND (reference sequence). CDR3 in DNA: TGTGCCAGTAGTATTGGAGCGACTAGCACAGATACGCAGTATTTT. Its translation: CASSIGATSTDTQYF.

This clonotype was counted at least ten times. CDR3 in DNA: TGTGCCAGCAGCTTAAGGAGGACGGTGAGCACAGATACGCAGTATTTT. It yields the protein CASSLRRTVSTDTQYF. The rearrangement uses TRBV7-6 and TRBJ2-3; a weak D match, TRBD2 (5 bases). V was pared by 2 bases and J by 0 bases, with 12 bases between. Germline lookup yields CDR1 SGHVS and CDR2 FNYEAQ. This CDR3 is built from 16 residues.

V usage is TRBV10-3 and J usage is TRBJ1-2; possibly TRBD1 for D (5 bases). Germline CDR1 is ENHRY and CDR2 is SYGVKD. The CDR3 has 13 amino acids. V gave up 2 bases and J gave up 4 bases, with 8 bases separating them. The CDR3 is CAISEDSTYGYTF. The CDR3 coding sequence is TGTGCCATCAGTGAGGACAGCACCTATGGCTACACCTTC.

This clonotype was picked up a small number of times. The J gene is TRBJ2-7, the V gene TRBV2; TRBD1 agrees at 7 bases. The CDR3 runs to 18 residues. J gave up 0 bases and V 7 bases, and 18 bases lay outside the gene matches. Per germline, CDR1 SNHLY and CDR2 FYNNEI. CDR3 sequence (DNA): TGTGCCAGCAACTTCCCGGGACAGATAGTTTCTAGCTCCTACGAGCAGTACTTC. Translation gives CASNFPGQIVSSSYEQYF. Full variable domain (missing parts from reference TRBV2 and TRBJ2-7): EPEVTQTPSHQVTQMGQEVILRCVPISNHLYFYWYRQILGQKVEFLVSFYNNEISEKSEIFDDQFSVERPDGSNFTLKIRSTKLEDSAMYFCASNFPGQIVSSSYEQYFGPGTRLTVT.

In this sample, this clonotype turned up a few times. The chain recombines TRBV7-9 with TRBJ2-2; 11 positions agree with TRBD1. Germline V lookup: CDR1 SEHNR, CDR2 FQNEAQ (reference sequence). J lost 7 bases, V lost 6 bases, and 7 bases had no gene match. This CDR3 is 15 amino acids long. The CDR3, as DNA: TGTGCCAGCAGTTCCGGGACAGGGGGGATCGGGGAGCTGTTTTTT. Amino acids: CASSSGTGGIGELFF.